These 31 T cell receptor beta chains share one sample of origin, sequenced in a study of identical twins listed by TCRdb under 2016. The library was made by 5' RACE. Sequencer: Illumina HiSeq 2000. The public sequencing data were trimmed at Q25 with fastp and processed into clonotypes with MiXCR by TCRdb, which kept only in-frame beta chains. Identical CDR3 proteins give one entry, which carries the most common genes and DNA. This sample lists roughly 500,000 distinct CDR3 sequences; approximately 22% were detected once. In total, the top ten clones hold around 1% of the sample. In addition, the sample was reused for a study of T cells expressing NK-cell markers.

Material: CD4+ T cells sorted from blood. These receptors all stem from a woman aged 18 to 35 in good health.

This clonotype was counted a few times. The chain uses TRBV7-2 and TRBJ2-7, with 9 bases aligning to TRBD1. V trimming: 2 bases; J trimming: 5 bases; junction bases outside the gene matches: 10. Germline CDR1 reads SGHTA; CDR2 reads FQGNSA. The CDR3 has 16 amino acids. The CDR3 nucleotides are TGTGCCAGCAGCTTATTTGGCGGGACAGGGCTTGACGAGCAGTACTTC. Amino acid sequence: CASSLFGGTGLDEQYF.

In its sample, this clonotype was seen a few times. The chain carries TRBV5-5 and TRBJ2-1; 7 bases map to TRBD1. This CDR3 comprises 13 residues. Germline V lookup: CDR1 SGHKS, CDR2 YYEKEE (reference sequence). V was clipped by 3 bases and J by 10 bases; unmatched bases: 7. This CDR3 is CASSSLTGLEQFF. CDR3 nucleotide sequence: TGTGCCAGCAGCTCATTGACAGGGTTGGAGCAGTTCTTC.

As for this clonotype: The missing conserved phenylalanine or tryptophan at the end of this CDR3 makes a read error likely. Here the CDR3 DNA reads TGTGCCAGCAGTTACTCTCGGCTAGCGGGGCGTCAAGAGACCCAGTACCTC. This encodes CASSYSRLAGRQETQYL. V and J are TRBV6-5 and TRBJ2-5; TRBD2 matches 9 bases. Looked up from germline, CDR1 is MNHEY and CDR2 is SVGAGI. The CDR3 runs 17 residues. V lost 0 bases, J lost 2 bases, and 7 bases stayed unmatched.

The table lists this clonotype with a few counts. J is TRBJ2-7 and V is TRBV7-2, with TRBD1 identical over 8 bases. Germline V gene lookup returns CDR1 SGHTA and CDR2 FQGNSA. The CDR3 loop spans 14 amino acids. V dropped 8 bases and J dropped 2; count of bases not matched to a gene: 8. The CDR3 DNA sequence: TGTGCCAGCGGAACCGGGACAGGACCCTACGAGCAGTACTTC. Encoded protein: CASGTGTGPYEQYF.

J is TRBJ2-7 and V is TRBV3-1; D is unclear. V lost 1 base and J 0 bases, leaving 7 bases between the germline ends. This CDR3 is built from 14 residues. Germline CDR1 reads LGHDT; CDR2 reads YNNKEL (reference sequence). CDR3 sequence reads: CASSQGRLSYEQYF. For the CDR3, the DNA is TGTGCCAGCAGCCAAGGACGTCTCTCCTACGAGCAGTACTTC.

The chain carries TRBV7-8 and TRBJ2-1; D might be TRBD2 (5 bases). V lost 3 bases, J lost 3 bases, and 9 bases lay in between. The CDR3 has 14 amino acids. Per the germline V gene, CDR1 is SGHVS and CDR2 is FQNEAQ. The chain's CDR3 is CASSFELDYNEQFF. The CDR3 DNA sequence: TGTGCCAGCAGCTTCGAACTAGACTACAATGAGCAGTTCTTC.

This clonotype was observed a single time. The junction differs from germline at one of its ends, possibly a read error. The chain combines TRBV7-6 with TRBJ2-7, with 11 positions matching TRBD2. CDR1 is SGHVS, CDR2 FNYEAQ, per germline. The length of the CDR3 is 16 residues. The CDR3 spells CASSSTQGLAVIEQNF. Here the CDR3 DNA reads TGTGCCAGCAGTTCGACCCAGGGACTAGCGGTGATCGAGCAGAACTTC.

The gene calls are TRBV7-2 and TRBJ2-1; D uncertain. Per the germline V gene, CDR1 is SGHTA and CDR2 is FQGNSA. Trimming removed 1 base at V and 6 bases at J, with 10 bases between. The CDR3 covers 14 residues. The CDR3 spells CASSLVRLPNEQFF. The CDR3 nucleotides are TGTGCCAGCAGCTTAGTCCGGCTGCCCAATGAGCAGTTCTTC.

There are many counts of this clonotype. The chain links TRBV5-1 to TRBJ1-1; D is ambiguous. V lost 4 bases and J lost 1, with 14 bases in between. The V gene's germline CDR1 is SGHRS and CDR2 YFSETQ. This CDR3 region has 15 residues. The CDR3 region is CASSPINRQNTEAFF. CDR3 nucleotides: TGCGCCAGCAGCCCGATAAACCGACAGAACACTGAAGCTTTCTTT. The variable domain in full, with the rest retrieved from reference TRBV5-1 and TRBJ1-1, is KAGVTQTPRYLIKTRGQQVTLSCSPISGHRSVSWYQQTPGQGLQFLFEYFSETQRNKGNFPGRFSGRQFSNSRSEMNVSTLELGDSALYLCASSPINRQNTEAFFGQGTRLTVV.

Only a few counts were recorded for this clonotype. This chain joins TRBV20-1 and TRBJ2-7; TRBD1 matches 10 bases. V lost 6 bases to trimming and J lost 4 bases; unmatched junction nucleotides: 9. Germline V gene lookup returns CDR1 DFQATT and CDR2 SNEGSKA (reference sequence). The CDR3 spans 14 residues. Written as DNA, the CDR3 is TGCAGTGCGGTACAAGAGGGACAGGGGTACGAGCAGTACTTC. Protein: CSAVQEGQGYEQYF.

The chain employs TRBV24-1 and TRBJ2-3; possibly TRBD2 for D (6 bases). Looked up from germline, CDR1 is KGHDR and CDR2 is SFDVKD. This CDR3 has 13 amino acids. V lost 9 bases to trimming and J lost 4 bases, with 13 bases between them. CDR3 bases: TGTGCCACCGCGGGGTGGGACTCAGATACGCAGTATTTT. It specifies CATAGWDSDTQYF.

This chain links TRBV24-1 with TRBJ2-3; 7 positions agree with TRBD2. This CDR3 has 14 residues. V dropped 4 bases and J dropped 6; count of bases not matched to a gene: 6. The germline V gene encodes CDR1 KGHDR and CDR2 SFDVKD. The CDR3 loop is CATSDRSGVDTQYF. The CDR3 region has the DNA TGTGCCACCAGTGACCGGAGCGGGGTGGATACGCAGTATTTT.

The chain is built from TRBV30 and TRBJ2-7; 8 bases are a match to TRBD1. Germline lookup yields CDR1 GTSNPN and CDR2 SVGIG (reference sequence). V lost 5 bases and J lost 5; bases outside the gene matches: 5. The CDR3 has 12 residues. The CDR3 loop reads CAWGTGSNEQYF. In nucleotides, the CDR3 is TGTGCCTGGGGGACAGGCTCGAACGAGCAGTACTTC.

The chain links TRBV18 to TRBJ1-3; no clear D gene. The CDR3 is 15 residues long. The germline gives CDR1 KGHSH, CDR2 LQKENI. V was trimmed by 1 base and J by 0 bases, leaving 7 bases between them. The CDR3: CASSPLQSSGNTIYF. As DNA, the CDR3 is TGTGCCAGCTCACCACTACAGAGCTCTGGAAACACCATATATTTT. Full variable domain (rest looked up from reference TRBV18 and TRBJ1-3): NAGVMQNPRHLVRRRGQEARLRCSPMKGHSHVYWYRQLPEEGLKFMVYLQKENIIDESGMPKERFSAEFPKEGPSILRIQQVVRGDSAAYFCASSPLQSSGNTIYFGEGSWLTVV.

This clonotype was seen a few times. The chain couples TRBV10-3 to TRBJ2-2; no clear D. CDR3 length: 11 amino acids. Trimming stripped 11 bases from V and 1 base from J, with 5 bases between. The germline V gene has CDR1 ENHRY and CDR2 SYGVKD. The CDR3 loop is CAVENTGELFF. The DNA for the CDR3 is TGTGCCGTCGAGAACACCGGGGAGCTGTTTTTT.

The CDR3 region is CASSLGVAGGIEETQYF. The CDR3 DNA follows: TGTGCCAGCAGCTTAGGGGTTGCGGGAGGGATAGAAGAGACCCAGTACTTC. This sequence joins TRBV11-2 and TRBJ2-5; TRBD2 agrees at 9 bases. The CDR3 consists of 17 residues. Per germline, CDR1 SGHAT and CDR2 FQNNGV. Trimming took 1 base from V and 3 from J; bases not matched to a gene: 9.

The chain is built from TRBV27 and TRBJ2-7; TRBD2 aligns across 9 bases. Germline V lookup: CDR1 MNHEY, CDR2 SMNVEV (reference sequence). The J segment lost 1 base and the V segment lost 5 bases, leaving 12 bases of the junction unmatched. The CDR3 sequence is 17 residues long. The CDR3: CASSPTVSSGISYEQYF. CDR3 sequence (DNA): TGTGCCAGCAGTCCTACGGTTTCTAGCGGGATATCCTACGAGCAGTACTTC.

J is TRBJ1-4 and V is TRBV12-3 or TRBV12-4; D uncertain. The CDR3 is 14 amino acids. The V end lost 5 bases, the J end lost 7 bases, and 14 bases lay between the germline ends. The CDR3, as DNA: TGTGCCAGCAGTCCTCAGAGTTTGGGTGAAAAACTGTTTTTT. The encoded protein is CASSPQSLGEKLFF.

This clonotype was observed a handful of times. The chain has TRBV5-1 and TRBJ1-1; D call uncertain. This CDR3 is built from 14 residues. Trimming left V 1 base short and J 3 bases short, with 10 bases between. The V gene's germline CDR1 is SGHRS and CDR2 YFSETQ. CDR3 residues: CASSLFSMDTEAFF. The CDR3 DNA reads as TGCGCCAGCAGCTTGTTTAGTATGGACACTGAAGCTTTCTTT.

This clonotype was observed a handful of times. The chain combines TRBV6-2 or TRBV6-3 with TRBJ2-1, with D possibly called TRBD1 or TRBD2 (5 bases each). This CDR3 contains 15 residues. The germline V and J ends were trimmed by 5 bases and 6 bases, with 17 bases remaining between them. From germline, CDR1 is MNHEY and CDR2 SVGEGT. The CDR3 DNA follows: TGTGCCAGCAGTCGCAGACCCAATGGGGGCAATGAGCAGTTCTTC. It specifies CASSRRPNGGNEQFF.

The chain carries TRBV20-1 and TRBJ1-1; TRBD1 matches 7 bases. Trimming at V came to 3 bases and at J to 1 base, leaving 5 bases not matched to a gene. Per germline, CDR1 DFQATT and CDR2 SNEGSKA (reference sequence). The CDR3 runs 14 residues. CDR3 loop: CSAREGQWNTEAFF. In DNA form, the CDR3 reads TGCAGTGCTAGGGAGGGACAGTGGAACACTGAAGCTTTCTTT.

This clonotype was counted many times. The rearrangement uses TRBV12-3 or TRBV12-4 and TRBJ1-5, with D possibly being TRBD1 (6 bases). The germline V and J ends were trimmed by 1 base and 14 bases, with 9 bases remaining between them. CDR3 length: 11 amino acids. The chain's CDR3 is CASSLEGGKHF. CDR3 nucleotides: TGTGCCAGCAGTTTAGAAGGGGGTAAGCATTTT.

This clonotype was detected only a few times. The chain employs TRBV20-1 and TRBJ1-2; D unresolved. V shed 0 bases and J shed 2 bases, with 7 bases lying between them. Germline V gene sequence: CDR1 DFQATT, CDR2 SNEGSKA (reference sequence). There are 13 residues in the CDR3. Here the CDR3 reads CSARDAGNYGYTF. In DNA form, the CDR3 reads TGCAGTGCTAGAGATGCGGGGAACTATGGCTACACCTTC.

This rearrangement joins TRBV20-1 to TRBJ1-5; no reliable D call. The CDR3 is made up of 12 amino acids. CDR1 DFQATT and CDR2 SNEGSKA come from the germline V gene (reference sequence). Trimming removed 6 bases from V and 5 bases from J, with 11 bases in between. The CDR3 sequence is CSAGDYDQPQHF. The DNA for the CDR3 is TGCAGTGCAGGCGATTACGATCAGCCCCAGCATTTT.

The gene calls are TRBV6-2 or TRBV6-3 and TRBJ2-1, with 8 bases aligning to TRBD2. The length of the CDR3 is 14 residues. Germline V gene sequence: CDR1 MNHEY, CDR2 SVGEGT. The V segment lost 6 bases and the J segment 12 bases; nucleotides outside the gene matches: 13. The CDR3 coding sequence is TGTGCCAGCAGACGGGGGGGAGACGGGGGATGGCAGTTCTTC. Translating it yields CASRRGGDGGWQFF.

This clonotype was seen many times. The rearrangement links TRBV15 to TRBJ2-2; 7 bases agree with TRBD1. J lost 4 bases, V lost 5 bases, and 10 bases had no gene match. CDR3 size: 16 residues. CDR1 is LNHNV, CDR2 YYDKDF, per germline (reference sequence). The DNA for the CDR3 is TGTGCCACCAGCGTCAGACAGGGAAGGACCACCGGGGAGCTGTTTTTT. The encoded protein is CATSVRQGRTTGELFF.

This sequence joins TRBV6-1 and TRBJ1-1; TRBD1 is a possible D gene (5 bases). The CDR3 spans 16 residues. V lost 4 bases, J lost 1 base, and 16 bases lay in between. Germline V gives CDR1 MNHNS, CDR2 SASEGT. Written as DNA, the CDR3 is TGTGCCAGCAGTGGGGGTGGGGGAAGTTGGAACACTGAAGCTTTCTTT. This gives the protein CASSGGGGSWNTEAFF.

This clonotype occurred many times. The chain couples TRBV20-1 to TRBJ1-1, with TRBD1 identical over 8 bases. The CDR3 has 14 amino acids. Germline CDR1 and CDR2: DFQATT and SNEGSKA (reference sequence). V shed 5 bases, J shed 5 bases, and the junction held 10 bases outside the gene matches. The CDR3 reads CSAYSGGVRTEAFF. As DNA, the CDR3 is TGCAGTGCTTACTCAGGGGGCGTGAGAACTGAAGCTTTCTTT.

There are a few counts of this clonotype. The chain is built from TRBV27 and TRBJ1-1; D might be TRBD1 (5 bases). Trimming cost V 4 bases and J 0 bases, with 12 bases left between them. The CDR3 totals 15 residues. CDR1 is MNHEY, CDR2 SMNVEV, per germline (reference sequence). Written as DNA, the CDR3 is TGTGCCAGCAGTTGGAGGACAAGAATGAACACTGAAGCTTTCTTT. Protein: CASSWRTRMNTEAFF.

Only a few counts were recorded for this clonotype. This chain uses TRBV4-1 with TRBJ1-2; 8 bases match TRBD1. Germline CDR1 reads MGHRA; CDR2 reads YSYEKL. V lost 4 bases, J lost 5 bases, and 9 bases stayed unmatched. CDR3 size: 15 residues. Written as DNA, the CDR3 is TGCGCCAGCAGCCTCCAGGGGACAGGAGGGTATGGCTACACCTTC. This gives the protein CASSLQGTGGYGYTF.

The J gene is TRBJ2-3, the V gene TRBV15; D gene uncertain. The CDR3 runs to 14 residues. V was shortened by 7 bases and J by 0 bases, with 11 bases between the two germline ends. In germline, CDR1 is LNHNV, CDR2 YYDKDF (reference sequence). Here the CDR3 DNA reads TGTGCCACCAAGGAGCAGACTAGCACAGATACGCAGTATTTT. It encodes CATKEQTSTDTQYF.